This is a list of T cell receptor beta chains from one sample in a study of beta chain features in type 1 diabetes. Some clones are missing from TCRdb's copy, which holds only in-frame ones; the method was immunoSEQ multiplex PCR. The data hold about 330,000 clones, with 8% to 13% observed a single time. Sequenced: naive CD4+ T cells from blood. Receptors originate from a woman in her 30s in good health. CDR3s include the opening cysteine and the closing phenylalanine or tryptophan. D genes are given only for firm matches. Rows give clone size only sometimes, using once, few, many, or a class for an expanded clone.

cdr3_nt cdr3_aa d_call j_call cdr3_length v_call clone_size
TGTGCCAGCAGTCCCACGGGGGCCAAAAACATTCAGTACTTC CASSPTGAKNIQYF . TRBJ2-4 14 TRBV28 few
TGTGCCAGCAGTGTATACTCGGTTACCGGGGAGCTGTTTTTT CASSVYSVTGELFF . TRBJ2-2 14 TRBV2 few
TGTGCCAGCAGTTTACTTGGGACAGGGATTAGCAATCAGCCCCAGCATTTT CASSLLGTGISNQPQHF TRBD1 TRBJ1-5 17 TRBV27 .
TGTGCCAGCAGCCACCGCCGGGACAGGGGATACAATGAGCAGTTCTTC CASSHRRDRGYNEQFF TRBD1 TRBJ2-1 16 TRBV7-9 few
TGTGCCAGCAGCTTGGCTAGCGGGAGCGGCGATGAGCAGTTCTTC CASSLASGSGDEQFF TRBD2 TRBJ2-1 15 TRBV5-4 few
TGTGCCAGTAGTATTGGGGGGTTGAACACTGAAGCTTTCTTT CASSIGGLNTEAFF . TRBJ1-1 14 TRBV19 .
TGTGCCAGCAGCGTCAGCTGGGGTCAGGGTTACGAGCAGTACTTC CASSVSWGQGYEQYF . TRBJ2-7 15 TRBV9 few
TGTGCCAGCTCAAGGGACAGGGCTCGCACAGATACGCAGTATTTT CASSRDRARTDTQYF TRBD1 TRBJ2-3 15 TRBV18 .
TGTGCCAGCAGAAGCCCAACAGGGGGCATGTACGAGCAGTACTTC CASRSPTGGMYEQYF TRBD1 TRBJ2-7 15 TRBV27 .
TGTGCCAGCAGCGCCTTGGGGGGTCCATCCTACGAGCAGTACTTC CASSALGGPSYEQYF . TRBJ2-7 15 TRBV9 few
TGCAGCGTTGGGGTGGCGGAGGAGCAGTACTTC CSVGVAEEQYF . TRBJ2-7 11 TRBV29-1 few
TGCGCCAGCAGGGTGGCTAGCGCGTCCTACGAGCAGTACTTC CASRVASASYEQYF . TRBJ2-7 14 TRBV5-1 .
TGTGCCAACTCCACACAGGGGAACTATGGCTACACCTTC CANSTQGNYGYTF TRBD1 TRBJ1-2 13 TRBV10-3 .
TGTGCCACCAGCAGAGTGAGCGGGAGCTACGAGCAGTACTTC CATSRVSGSYEQYF TRBD2 TRBJ2-7 14 TRBV15 few
TGTGCCAGCAGCTTGACCGGGACAGGGGGCGGGAAGACCCAGTACTTC CASSLTGTGGGKTQYF TRBD1 TRBJ2-5 16 TRBV5-6 few
TGTGCCAGCAGCCCCTATAGCCCAGCTAACTATGGCTACACCTTC CASSPYSPANYGYTF . TRBJ1-2 15 TRBV7-2 few
TGTGCCAGCAGCTCGGCGGAGGAGCAGTTCTTC CASSSAEEQFF . TRBJ2-1 11 TRBV7-9 few
TGTGCCAGCAGCGGGGATCGACTAGCGGGAGGGGATGAGCAGTTCTTC CASSGDRLAGGDEQFF TRBD2 TRBJ2-1 16 TRBV9 few
TGCGCCAGCAGCTTGTCGGCAGGGTCTTCCTACGAGCAGTACTTC CASSLSAGSSYEQYF . TRBJ2-7 15 TRBV5-1 few
TGTGCCAGCGAGGTTGGTACTGACTACGGCGGAAATGAGCAGTTCTTC CASEVGTDYGGNEQFF . TRBJ2-1 16 TRBV7-9 few
TGTGCCAGCAGCCCCACCAGCGGGAAGGTTGAGCAGTTCTTC CASSPTSGKVEQFF TRBD2 TRBJ2-1 14 TRBV4-2 few
TGTGCCAGCAGTTACCAGGGGCCTATTGAAAAACTGTTTTTT CASSYQGPIEKLFF . TRBJ1-4 14 TRBV6-6 .
TGTGCCAGCAGCTTCAATTCAGGGGAGTATGAGCAGTTCTTC CASSFNSGEYEQFF . TRBJ2-1 14 TRBV11-2 .
TGCGCCAGCAGCCAGCACACCTCGGGACTAGGGGCGTTCAATGAGCAGTTCTTC CASSQHTSGLGAFNEQFF TRBD2 TRBJ2-1 18 TRBV4-3 .
TGTGCCAGCAGCGCCCGGACTAGCGGAGCCCCCCAGTACTTC CASSARTSGAPQYF TRBD2 TRBJ2-7 14 TRBV9 .
TGTGCCAGCAACAGGGGCCCGGGCACAGATACGCAGTATTTT CASNRGPGTDTQYF TRBD1 TRBJ2-3 14 TRBV25-1 few
TGTGCCAGCAGTCTCGCGGGCTACGAGCAGTACTTC CASSLAGYEQYF . TRBJ2-7 12 TRBV2 few
TGTGCCAGCAGCGCGTCGGGGGGGCAAGAGACCCAGTACTTC CASSASGGQETQYF TRBD2 TRBJ2-5 14 TRBV27 .